Listed below are T cell receptor beta chains from one sample, sequenced in a study of blood T cell repertoires in COVID-19. Here immunoSEQ multiplex PCR was the method, and the copy in TCRdb shows in-frame clones only, minus some. This repertoire shows hundreds of thousands of clones, less than 90% found once; its top ten account for 2% to 3%. Specimen: peripheral blood. The receptors shown here come from a woman aged 70-85 years with active or convalescent COVID-19. CDR3s include the opening cysteine and the closing phenylalanine or tryptophan. The D gene is left open where the match is weak. The size entry is marked missing in some rows and otherwise reads once, few, many or a size class.

d_call,v_call,clone_size,j_call,cdr3_aa,cdr3_nt
-,TRBV6-4,-,TRBJ1-1,CASSDPQGEGTEAFF,TGTGCCAGCAGTGACCCTCAAGGGGAGGGCACTGAAGCTTTCTTT
-,TRBV5-1,-,TRBJ2-3,CASSLELGTAEDTQYF,TGCGCCAGCAGCTTGGAGTTAGGAACAGCCGAAGATACGCAGTATTTT
TRBD2,TRBV28,-,TRBJ2-1,CASTSLAGGYNEQFF,TGTGCCAGCACCTCGCTAGCGGGAGGGTACAATGAGCAGTTCTTC
-,TRBV15,-,TRBJ2-7,CATSRGRGSSYEQYF,TGTGCCACCAGCAGGGGACGGGGGAGCTCCTACGAGCAGTACTTC
-,TRBV29-1,-,TRBJ2-2,CSVDRRGAGELFF,TGCAGCGTTGACCGCCGCGGAGCCGGGGAGCTGTTTTTT
TRBD1,TRBV6-2/TRBV6-3,-,TRBJ1-1,CASSLDRRRAFF,TGTGCCAGCAGCCTGGACAGGCGCAGAGCTTTCTTT
TRBD2,TRBV19,-,TRBJ2-4,CASSGLEGGLAKNIQYF,TGTGCCAGTAGTGGACTAGAGGGAGGGCTAGCCAAAAACATTCAGTACTTC
TRBD2,TRBV14,-,TRBJ2-1,CASSGTSGANEQFF,TGTGCCAGCAGCGGGACTAGCGGGGCCAATGAGCAGTTCTTC
-,TRBV21-1,-,TRBJ2-7,CASSKEVGTGDEQYF,TGTGCCAGCAGCAAAGAGGTCGGGACAGGGGACGAGCAGTACTTC
TRBD1,TRBV3-1/TRBV3-2,-,TRBJ1-6,CASSWDRENSPLHF,TGTGCCAGCAGCTGGGACAGGGAAAATTCACCCCTCCACTTT
-,TRBV7-2,few,TRBJ1-2,CASSLDQTGLNYGYTF,TGTGCCAGCAGCTTAGATCAAACAGGCCTTAACTATGGCTACACCTTC
-,TRBV6-5,-,TRBJ1-1,CASSYSAALNTEAFF,TGTGCCAGCAGTTACTCGGCCGCTTTGAACACTGAAGCTTTCTTT
-,TRBV5-6,-,TRBJ2-6,CASSLVLGAGANVLTF,TGTGCCAGCAGCTTGGTCTTAGGGGCTGGGGCCAACGTCCTGACTTTC
TRBD2,TRBV5-1,-,TRBJ2-7,CASSLGLAGGEGYEQYF,TGCGCCAGCAGCTTGGGACTAGCGGGAGGCGAAGGGTACGAGCAGTACTTC
TRBD1,TRBV5-1,-,TRBJ2-2,CASSLADRAGELFF,TGCGCCAGCAGCTTGGCGGACAGGGCCGGGGAGCTGTTTTTT
TRBD1,TRBV5-1,once,TRBJ1-2,CASSPSGTEYGYTF,TGCGCCAGCAGCCCCTCCGGGACAGAATATGGCTACACCTTC
-,TRBV11-2,-,TRBJ2-6,CASSLLSGPGANVLTF,TGTGCCAGCAGCTTACTCTCTGGCCCTGGGGCCAACGTCCTGACTTTC
TRBD1,TRBV6-4,-,TRBJ1-6,CASSPQGARDSPLHF,TGTGCCAGCAGTCCCCAGGGGGCTAGGGATTCACCCCTCCACTTT
-,TRBV5-1,-,TRBJ2-5,CASSLQGGAETQYF,TGCGCCAGCAGCTTACAGGGCGGAGCGGAGACCCAGTACTTC
TRBD2,TRBV4-1,-,TRBJ2-5,CASSQGNPGLALETQYF,TGCGCCAGCAGCCAGGGAAATCCGGGACTAGCCTTGGAGACCCAGTACTTC
-,TRBV18,-,TRBJ1-4,CASSPDRTAWGEKLFF,TGTGCCAGCTCACCGGATCGGACTGCCTGGGGTGAAAAACTGTTTTTT
-,TRBV11-2,-,TRBJ1-2,CASSHGLGGNYGYTF,TGTGCCAGCAGCCACGGATTAGGGGGAAACTATGGCTACACCTTC